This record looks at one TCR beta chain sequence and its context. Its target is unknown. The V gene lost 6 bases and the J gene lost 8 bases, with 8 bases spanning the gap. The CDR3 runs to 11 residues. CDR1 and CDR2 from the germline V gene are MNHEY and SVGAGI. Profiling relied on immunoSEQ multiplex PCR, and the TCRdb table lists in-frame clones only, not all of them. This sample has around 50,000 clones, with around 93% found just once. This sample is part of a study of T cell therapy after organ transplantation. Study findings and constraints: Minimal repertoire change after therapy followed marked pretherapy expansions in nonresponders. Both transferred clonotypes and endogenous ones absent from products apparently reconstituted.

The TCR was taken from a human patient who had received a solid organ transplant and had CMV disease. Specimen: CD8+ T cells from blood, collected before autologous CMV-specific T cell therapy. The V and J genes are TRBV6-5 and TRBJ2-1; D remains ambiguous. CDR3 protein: CASRESDEQFF. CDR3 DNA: TGTGCCAGCAGGGAGTCGGATGAGCAGTTCTTC.